The clone carrying this TCR beta chain was seen a handful of times. Its antigen is undetermined. Germline values: CDR1 MNHGY, CDR2 SAAAGT. CDR3 length: 15 amino acids. V was trimmed by 5 bases and J by 0 bases, leaving 14 bases between them. The assay was immunoSEQ multiplex PCR, and TCRdb's table has in-frame clones only and misses some. The sample has 7,000 or so clones, under 65% seen once. This entry belongs to a study of T cells in localized non-small cell lung cancer. General observations from the study: Appearance in adjacent lung was seen for a median roughly 50 of the top 100 tumor clones. Elevated blood T cell density was associated with longer overall survival.

V usage is TRBV6-8 and J usage is TRBJ2-7; D not resolved. Sample: lymph node tissue, taken before any cancer treatment. This clonotype was obtained from a female donor older than 55 with stage I lung adenocarcinoma. The chain's CDR3 is CASSVLSTGSYEQYF. CDR3 sequence (DNA): TGTGCCAGCAGTGTACTTAGTACTGGCTCCTACGAGCAGTACTTC.